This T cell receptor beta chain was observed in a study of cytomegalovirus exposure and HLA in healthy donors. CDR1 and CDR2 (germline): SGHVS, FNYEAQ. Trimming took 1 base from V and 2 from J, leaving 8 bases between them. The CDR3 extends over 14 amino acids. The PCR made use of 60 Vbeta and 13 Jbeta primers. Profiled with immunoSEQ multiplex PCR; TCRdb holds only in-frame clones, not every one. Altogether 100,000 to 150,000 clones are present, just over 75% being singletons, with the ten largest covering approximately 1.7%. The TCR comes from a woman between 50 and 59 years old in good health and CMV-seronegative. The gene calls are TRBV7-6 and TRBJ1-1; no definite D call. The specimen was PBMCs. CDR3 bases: TGTGCCAGCAGCTTAGTAGGAGGAAACACTGAAGCTTTCTTT. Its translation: CASSLVGGNTEAFF. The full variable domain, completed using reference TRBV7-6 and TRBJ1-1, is GAGVSQSPRYKVTKRGQDVALRCDPISGHVSLYWYRQALGQGPEFLTYFNYEAQQDKSGLPNDRFSAERPEGSISTLTIQRTEQRDSAMYRCASSLVGGNTEAFFGQGTRLTVV.